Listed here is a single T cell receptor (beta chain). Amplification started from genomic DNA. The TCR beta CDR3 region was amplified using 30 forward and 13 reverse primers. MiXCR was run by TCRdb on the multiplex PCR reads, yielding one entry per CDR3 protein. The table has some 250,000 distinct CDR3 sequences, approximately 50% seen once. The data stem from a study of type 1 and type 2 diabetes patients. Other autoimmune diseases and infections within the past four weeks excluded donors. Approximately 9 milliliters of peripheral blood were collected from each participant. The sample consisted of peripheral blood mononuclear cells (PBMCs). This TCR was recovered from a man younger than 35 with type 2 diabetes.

CDR3 nucleotide sequence: TGTGCCACCAGCAGAGAACCGAGCAGTCAGTTCTTC. Residues: CATSREPSSQFF. V and J are TRBV15 and TRBJ2-1; D remains ambiguous. The CDR3 covers 12 residues. From germline, CDR1 is LNHNV and CDR2 YYDKDF (reference sequence). V shed 0 bases and J shed 13 bases, with 10 bases lying between them. Together with reference TRBV15 and TRBJ2-1, the CDR3 gives the full variable domain: DAMVIQNPRYQVTQFGKPVTLSCSQTLNHNVMYWYQQKSSQAPKLLFHYYDKDFNNEADTPDNFQSRRPNTSFCFLDIRSPGLGDTAMYLCATSREPSSQFFGPGTRLTVL.